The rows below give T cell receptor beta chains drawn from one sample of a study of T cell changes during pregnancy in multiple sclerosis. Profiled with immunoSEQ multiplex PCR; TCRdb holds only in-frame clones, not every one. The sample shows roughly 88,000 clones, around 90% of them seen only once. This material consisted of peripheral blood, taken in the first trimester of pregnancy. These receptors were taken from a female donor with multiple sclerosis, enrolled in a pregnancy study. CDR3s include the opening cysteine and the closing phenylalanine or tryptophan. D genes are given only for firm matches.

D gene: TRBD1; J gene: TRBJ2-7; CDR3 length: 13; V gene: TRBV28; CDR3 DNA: TGTGCCATCATGCCGGGACAGGGAAACGAGCAGTACTTC; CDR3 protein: CAIMPGQGNEQYF
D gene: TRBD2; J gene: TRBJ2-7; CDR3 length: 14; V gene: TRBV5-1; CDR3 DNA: TGCGCCAGCAGCAGGACTAGCGGGGCCTACGAGCAGTACTTC; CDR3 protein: CASSRTSGAYEQYF
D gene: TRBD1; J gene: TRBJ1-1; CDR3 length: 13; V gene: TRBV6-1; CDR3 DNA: TGTGCCAGCAGTGGACAGGGGGCCACTGAAGCTTTCTTT; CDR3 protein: CASSGQGATEAFF
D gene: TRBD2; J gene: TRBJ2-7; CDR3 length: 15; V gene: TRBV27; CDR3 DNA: TGTGCCAGCAGTTTACGGGGCGGGAGTAACTACGAGCAGTACTTC; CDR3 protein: CASSLRGGSNYEQYF
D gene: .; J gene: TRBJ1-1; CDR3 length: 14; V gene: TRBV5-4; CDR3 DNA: TGTGCCAGCAGCTCGGAACGGGGGAACACTGAAGCTTTCTTT; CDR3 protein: CASSSERGNTEAFF
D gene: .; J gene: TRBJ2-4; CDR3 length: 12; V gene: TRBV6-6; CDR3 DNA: TGTGCCAGTGCGGGTACCAAAAACATTCAGTACTTC; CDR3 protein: CASAGTKNIQYF
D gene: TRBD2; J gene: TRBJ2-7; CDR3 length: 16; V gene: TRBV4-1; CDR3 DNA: TGCGCCAGCAGCCAAGCCGGACTAGCGGGGGGCTACGAGCAGTACTTC; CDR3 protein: CASSQAGLAGGYEQYF
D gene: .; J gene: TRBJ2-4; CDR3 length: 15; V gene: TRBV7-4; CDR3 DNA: TGTGCCAGCAGCTACAGCGGACGGCGCGAAAACATTCAGTACTTC; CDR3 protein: CASSYSGRRENIQYF
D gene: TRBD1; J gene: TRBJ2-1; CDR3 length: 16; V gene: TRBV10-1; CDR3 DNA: TGCGCCAGCAACTGGACCGGGACAGGGGAGATCGGAGAGCAGTTCTTC; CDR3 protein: CASNWTGTGEIGEQFF
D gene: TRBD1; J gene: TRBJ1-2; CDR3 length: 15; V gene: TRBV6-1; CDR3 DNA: TGTGCCAGCCCCGGGACAGGCTTTTTAAACTATGGCTACACCTTC; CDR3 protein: CASPGTGFLNYGYTF
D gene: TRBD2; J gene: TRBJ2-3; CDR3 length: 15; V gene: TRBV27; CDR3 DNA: TGTGCCAGCAGTTTAGTGGGGGAGGGCCTAGATACGCAGTATTTT; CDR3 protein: CASSLVGEGLDTQYF